A single T cell receptor beta chain is shown here with its context. Antigen: not known. This CDR3 comprises 11 residues. Germline lookup yields CDR1 PRHDT and CDR2 FYEKMQ (reference sequence). V lost 0 bases to trimming and J lost 8 bases, with 1 base between them. Graft material was processed, releasing intraepithelial and lamina propria lymphocytes. The data derive from a study of graft-versus-host responses after intestinal transplantation. The wider study: Grafts that recipients had were multivisceral, liver-intestinal, or isolated intestinal transplants. Anti-thymocyte globulin was used for induction in all recipients, who then took tacrolimus and steroids for approximately 3 years.

The repertoire was sequenced with immunoSEQ multiplex PCR; TCRdb's copy has only in-frame clones and lacks some. The table records some 66,000 clones, around 86% of them present only once. Regarding the study as a whole: GvH clones were found in recipient marrow; some appeared first in ileum or blood. Early declines in HvG clones that occurred post-transplant were associated with peak circulating GvH clone levels.

This clonotype was sampled from a human patient who received an intestinal transplant, so some T cells may come from the graft donor. The material was ileum tissue, obtained approximately 370 days after transplant. The chain couples TRBV13 to TRBJ1-4; D remains unclear. CDR3 DNA: TGTGCCAGCAGCTTAGGGGAAAAACTGTTTTTT. It specifies CASSLGEKLFF.